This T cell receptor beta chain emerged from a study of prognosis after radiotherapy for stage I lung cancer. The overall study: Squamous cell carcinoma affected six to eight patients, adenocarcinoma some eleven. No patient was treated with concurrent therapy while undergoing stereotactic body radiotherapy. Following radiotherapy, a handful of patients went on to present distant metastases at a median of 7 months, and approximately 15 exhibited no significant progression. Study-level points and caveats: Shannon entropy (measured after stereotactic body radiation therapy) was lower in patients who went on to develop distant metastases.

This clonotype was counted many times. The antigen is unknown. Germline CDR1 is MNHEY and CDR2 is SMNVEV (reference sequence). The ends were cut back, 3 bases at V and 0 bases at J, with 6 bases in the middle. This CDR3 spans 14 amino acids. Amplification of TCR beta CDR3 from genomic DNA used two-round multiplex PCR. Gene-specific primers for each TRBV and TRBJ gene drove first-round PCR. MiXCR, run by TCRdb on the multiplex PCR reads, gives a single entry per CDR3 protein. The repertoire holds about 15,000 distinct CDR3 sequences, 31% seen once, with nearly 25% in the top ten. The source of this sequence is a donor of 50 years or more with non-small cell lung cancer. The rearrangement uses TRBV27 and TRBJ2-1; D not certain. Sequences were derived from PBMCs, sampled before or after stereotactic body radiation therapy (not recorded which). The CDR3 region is CASSFLDSYNEQFF. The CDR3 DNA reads TGTGCCAGCAGTTTTTTGGACTCCTACAATGAGCAGTTCTTC.